This T cell receptor beta chain is from a study of cytomegalovirus exposure and HLA in healthy donors (dated by TCRdb to the late 2010s). General notes on the study: An earlier analysis of about 560 of the donors reported 250 to 300 Gb of sequence data and 100 million to 120 million unique TCR beta sequences obtained from approximately 180 million T cells. Typing coverage varied by locus: roughly 629-640 donors for A, B, C, DRB1 and DQB1; approximately 500 for DQA1; more than 600 for DPA1; around 450 for DPB1. HLA typing covered class I and class II loci at four-digit resolution. In the later analysis, no new phenotypic data were used to find candidate immune exposures; instead, reliance was placed on TCR beta sequences and their occurrence across donors. Among about 390 genotyped donors of the cohort, an average of 235,054 unique TCR beta nucleotide sequences were sequenced per donor, roughly 20% of them non-productive. A later genetic analysis used genome-wide SNP genotypes for about three fifths of the 666 donors, treating that subset as a discovery cohort. The aim of the study was to test whether cataloging public T cell receptors could identify signatures of past pathogen exposure. Alongside the repertoire data, information on donor age, sex, ethnicity and CMV serostatus was compiled. The study used immunosequencing to profile the T cell repertoires of several hundred subjects and linked those repertoires to cytomegalovirus serostatus. Every discovery cohort repertoire had been produced on one sequencing platform. Roughly 5 DR-DQ haplotypes were handled as single units for association and clustering because linkage in the cohort was strong. To decide whether each TCR beta V gene segment behaved as functional or pseudogenic, an earlier analysis of some 540 of the donors relied on high-throughput TCR beta sequencing. High-throughput TCR immunosequencing, statistical association of individual TCRs with disease status, and machine learning were combined to predict cytomegalovirus infection status. In addition to the first cohort of approximately 650 subjects, a separate validation cohort of around 110 different subjects was used. An early release covering roughly 640 HLA-typed donors comprised about 310 gigabases of sequencing data and around 85 million unique TCR sequences. The genetic ancestry cluster associated with self-reported Caucasian donors included approximately 85% of the approximately 400 genotyped donors. A later analysis re-analyzed previously published TCR beta repertoires from several hundred donors and added high-resolution HLA genotyping to study TCR occurrence patterns.

The full study reports these points: The study gave a list of 150 to 200 TCR beta chains associated with cytomegalovirus. While some public TCRs were present in many individuals, most TCR sequences turned up only very rarely across donors. Only TCR beta chains were sequenced in this cohort, and the absence of alpha or paired-chain data limited detectable features. In a later genetic analysis, a missense DCLRE1C variant was associated with V-gene and J-gene trimming of TCR beta chains, and the association was replicated in an independent cohort. When HLA alleles, especially DR and DQ, strongly co-occurred, TCR associations were difficult to assign to individual alleles. CMV serostatus was the only immune exposure information available for the cohort. The authors suggested that the approach could potentially be extended to other disease states and immunological phenotypes. Because HLA typing was missing for some donors at each locus, association tests included only the typed subset. The 87-base-pair reads could not distinguish some IMGT-functional V segments, including TRBV6-2 and TRBV6-3, so those segments were excluded. About 17 rarely observed V segments, including chromosome 9 orphons, were excluded from the earlier analysis of several hundred of the donors because counts were too low. Correlated functional status among segregating V segments might reflect linkage disequilibrium, but an unknown experimental factor could not be ruled out. Sequencing depth was assumed to be roughly uniform across donors in the presence/absence analyses, though that assumption may not hold. The sequencing pipeline was judged likely to have produced a cluster of highly shared sequence variants as a technical artifact. Several of the top co-occurrence clusters appeared to be linked to parvovirus B19, influenza, CMV and Epstein-Barr virus, according to a later analysis. Specific HLA alleles were associated with roughly 16,000 TCR beta sequences at a false discovery rate of 0.05 in a later analysis. In an earlier analysis of fewer than 750 of the donors, most TCR beta V segments were observed in productive rearrangements about 90% or about 30% of the time, broadly matching IMGT annotations. According to a later analysis, TCR association rates differed among HLA loci, with DRB1 alleles showing the most associated TCRs and HLA-C alleles showing the fewest. Compared with the roughly 600-donor mean, donors in an Asian-associated ancestry cluster had fewer N-insertions in productive TCRs, according to a later genetic analysis. Compared with equally common non-associated chains, HLA-associated TCR beta chains in a later analysis were more clonally expanded and had lower generation probabilities. A few of the identified cytomegalovirus-associated TCR beta chains were confirmed in vitro to be specific for cytomegalovirus antigens. A further reported finding was that TCR beta sequences accurately predicted the HLA-A and HLA-B alleles for most subjects in the first cohort. Most CMV-associated TCR beta chains appeared to be HLA-restricted in a later analysis, and the HLA associations seemed to be driven largely by CMV exposure. In both the original and validation cohorts, the classifier was reported to diagnose cytomegalovirus status with high specificity and sensitivity.

The cohort comprised 550 to 700 healthy bone marrow donors. Cohort members were all nominally healthy when sampled, although unrecorded immune exposures were likely present. The donor was CMV seronegative and was included in the group of about 350 seronegative cohort members. A peripheral blood sample was collected from each donor, and TCR beta sequencing was performed on peripheral blood mononuclear cells. The Qiagen DNeasy Blood Extraction Kit was used to extract genomic DNA from the blood cell samples. The CDR3 starts with the cysteine, ends with the phenylalanine, and has 15 residues. Only the CDR3 part of the read is kept: 45 bases, read in frame from the first base. Sequences SGHNT (CDR1) and YYREEE (CDR2) are obtained from the germline V gene (reference sequence). V sheds 0 bases and J sheds 1 base, leaving 9 bases between their ends. Libraries were built with the immunoSEQ multiplex PCR assay. For the multiplex PCR, a mixture combining 60 forward primers for TCR Vbeta segments and 13 reverse primers for TCR Jbeta segments was used. The CDR3 region of rearranged TCR beta genes was amplified from genomic DNA by a multiplex PCR assay. On the Illumina HiSeq System, the amplified TCR beta libraries were sequenced as 87-base-pair reads. As for how the authors treated the data: In a later analysis, tens of millions of unique TCR beta chains were counted across the approximately 640 repertoires, and approximately 9.9 million of these chains were shared by at least two donors. Raw reads were error-corrected and collapsed into unique sequences by a nearest-neighbor algorithm in which closely related sequences were merged to remove PCR and sequencing errors. To assign V, D and J gene segments, CDR3 sequences were aligned to IMGT reference sequences. For a sequence to be retained, at least a six-nucleotide match to both a V gene segment and a J gene segment was required. Rearrangements were classified as productive when the CDR3 lacked stop codons and remained in frame with V and J, and all other rearrangements were classified as non-productive. Following IMGT convention, CDR3 was defined as the stretch from the second conserved V-encoded cysteine up to the conserved J-encoded phenylalanine. Sequences without an unambiguous match to a single V gene segment were excluded from the earlier analysis of 450 to 650 of the donors. In an earlier analysis of 587 of the donors, V segments were called functional above 56.7% productive rearrangements and were called segregating when the between-donor standard deviation exceeded 5%. To diagnose cytomegalovirus status from the catalog of TCR beta chain sequences, a statistical classification framework was built. In a later analysis, V and J genes were assigned by comparing TCR nucleotide sequences against IMGT/GENE-DB human TR gene sequences. Using the TCRdist pipeline, a later analysis assigned CDR3 sequences along with most-parsimonious VDJ recombination scenarios. A later analysis defined each TCR beta chain by its CDR3 amino acid sequence plus V-gene family, and excluded reads lacking a unique V-gene family. To address suspected cross-contamination and a sequencing artifact, a later analysis removed under 600 highly shared, low-generation-probability nucleotide sequences. In a later analysis, a clonal expansion index for each public chain was calculated from normalized within-repertoire ranks of inferred template counts. A later analysis computed generation probabilities with a VDJ recombination model fitted to out-of-frame rearrangements, and checked the results against IGoR. A later analysis scored TCR-TCR, TCR-HLA and TCR-CMV co-occurrence with hypergeometric tests, applying a repertoire-size bias correction to TCR pairs. A later analysis estimated false discovery rates by permuting HLA or CMV assignments 20 times. In a later analysis, co-occurring TCRs were grouped using DBSCAN, with TCRdist sequence similarity added in when clustering inside HLA-allele-positive subsets. Repertoires with fewer than 30,000 or more than 120,000 public chains, plus five repertoires with anomalous nucleotide sharing, were excluded from co-occurrence clustering. The table comes from immuneACCESS by way of TCRdb, which keeps in-frame sequences with V and J called. Part of the clones is missing from these tables; in studies checked, under half for an unresolved V gene and the rest for unknown reasons. That table gives V, J and clone size, and the DNA gave D and trimming. This sample lists about 170,000 clones; around 62% were detected once. The biggest ten clones account for roughly 2.9% of the sample.

Concerning this clone itself: It has no known antigen specificity. Nothing much larger sits one base from this clone, and base qualities are not available.

Sequenced input: PBMCs. The TCR comes from a middle-aged man in good health and CMV-seronegative. The rearranged chain carries TRBV5-4 and TRBJ2-3; D gene: possibly TRBD2, on 6 matching bases. The encoded CDR3 is CASSLAASGTDTQYF. The nucleotide sequence reads TGTGCCAGCAGCTTGGCGGCTAGCGGCACAGATACGCAGTATTTT.